These 12 T cell receptor beta chains originate from one sample sequenced in a study of blood T cells in healthy people across ages. Primed by a sample-barcoded 5' primer and a J-beta primer mix, a second PCR proceeded for 7 to 11 cycles. Via MiXCR, TCRdb re-called the 5' RACE reads, giving one row per CDR3 protein. The sample lists some 1.8 million distinct CDR3 sequences, about 39% occurring once. Sequencing used blood. These receptors were obtained from a human donor in good health.

Comments on this clonotype: The junction shows a germline mismatch at one end, possibly a read error. The CDR3 coding sequence is TGTTCCAGCAGCTTAGGGATGGTAGCCGAGCAGTACTTC. Amino acids: CSSSLGMVAEQYF. J is TRBJ2-4 and V is TRBV7-9; no firm D call. The assigned J gene may be wrong: the sequence end matches TRBJ2-7 better. The CDR3 is made up of 13 amino acids. Germline V CDR1 and CDR2: SEHNR, FQNEAQ (reference sequence).

This clonotype was observed many times. J is TRBJ2-5 and V is TRBV20-1, with D possibly being TRBD2 (6 bases). Trimming took 0 bases from V and 2 from J, leaving 10 bases between them. The CDR3 is made up of 14 amino acids. CDR1 and CDR2 (germline): DFQATT, SNEGSKA (reference sequence). CDR3: CSARDGGGQETQYF. CDR3 DNA sequence: TGCAGTGCTAGAGATGGTGGGGGGCAAGAGACCCAGTACTTC.

The chain carries TRBV30 and TRBJ2-1; no reliable D call. The CDR3 has 15 residues. V was pared by 1 base and J by 0 bases, with 10 bases between. In germline, CDR1 is GTSNPN, CDR2 SVGIG (reference sequence). The CDR3 coding sequence is TGTGCCTGGAGTGGGCGGCAGCACTCCTACAATGAGCAGTTCTTC. It yields the protein CAWSGRQHSYNEQFF.

The chain carries TRBV5-1 and TRBJ2-4; TRBD2 matches 11 bases. The J call may be in error: the DNA end matches TRBJ2-7 better. The CDR3 sequence is 13 residues long. Germline-derived CDR1 and CDR2 are SGHRS and YFSETQ. CDR3 sequence: CASSLSGGAEQYF. The CDR3 DNA reads as TGCGCCAGCAGCCTTAGCGGGGGGGCCGAGCAGTACTTC.

This clonotype was seen a handful of times. V usage is TRBV3-1 and J usage is TRBJ2-1, with D tentatively TRBD1 or TRBD2 (5 bases each). Germline CDR1 reads LGHDT; CDR2 reads YNNKEL (reference sequence). The CDR3 has 15 residues. V was cut by 4 bases and J by 6 bases, with 16 bases left in between. This CDR3 reads CASSPRGWDGNEQFF. DNA for the CDR3: TGTGCCAGCAGCCCGAGAGGGTGGGACGGCAATGAGCAGTTCTTC.

This clonotype was counted a few times. The genes are TRBV4-1 and TRBJ2-6, with a tentative D call TRBD1 (5 bases). Germline CDR1 is MGHRA and CDR2 is YSYEKL. The CDR3 loop spans 16 amino acids. V lost 5 bases to trimming and J lost 0 bases, with 11 bases between them. CDR3 in DNA: TGCGCCAGCAGCTGGACATCTCTCTCTGGGGCCAACGTCCTGACTTTC. Its protein is CASSWTSLSGANVLTF.

In this sample, this clonotype turned up a few times. The CDR3 region is CASSFNANSYEQYF. The CDR3 coding sequence is TGTGCCAGCAGCTTTAATGCCAATTCCTACGAGCAGTACTTC. The genes are TRBV3-1 and TRBJ2-7, with D unresolved. The CDR3 covers 14 residues. V was pared by 5 bases and J by 1 base, with 12 bases between. Germline loops: CDR1 LGHDT, CDR2 YNNKEL (reference sequence).

A few counts support this clonotype. The V and J genes are TRBV6-2 or TRBV6-3 and TRBJ1-1; D not certain. CDR1 and CDR2 (germline): MNHEY, SVGEGT. This CDR3 region has 14 residues. Trimming removed 6 bases from V and 4 bases from J, with 15 bases in between. The DNA for the CDR3 is TGTGCCAGCAGCAGCCCCTTATCGGGCACTGAAGCTTTCTTT. It is translated as CASSSPLSGTEAFF.

This clonotype was observed a few times. The chain recombines TRBV7-9 with TRBJ2-1, with D possibly being TRBD1 (6 bases). Germline loops: CDR1 SEHNR, CDR2 FQNEAQ (reference sequence). This CDR3 comprises 13 residues. The V and J ends lost 5 bases and 13 bases respectively, with 18 bases between them. The CDR3 DNA sequence: TGTGCCAGCAGCCTCAGGGGCGGCGAGACCCAGTTCTTC. This gives the protein CASSLRGGETQFF.

The J gene is TRBJ2-5, the V gene TRBV7-8; 9 bases match TRBD1. After removal of 1 base from V and 12 bases from J, the junction contained 3 bases not matched to a gene. There are 12 residues in the CDR3. CDR1 is SGHVS and CDR2 is FQNEAQ in the germline V gene. CDR3 sequence (DNA): TGTGCCAGCAGCTTAGGGGACAGGGAAGAGTACTTC. This translates into CASSLGDREEYF. Filled out from reference TRBV7-8 and TRBJ2-5, the complete variable domain reads GAGVSQSPRYKVAKRGQDVALRCDPISGHVSLFWYQQALGQGPEFLTYFQNEAQLDKSGLPSDRFFAERPEGSVSTLKIQRTQQEDSAVYLCASSLGDREEYFGPGTRLLVL.

The chain recombines TRBV7-2 with TRBJ1-6; the D is unclear. Germline values: CDR1 SGHTA, CDR2 FQGNSA. V was pared by 5 bases and J by 8 bases, with 10 bases between. CDR3 length: 13 residues. In DNA, the CDR3 is TGTGCCAGCAGCCCGTACCTGGATTCACCCCTCCACTTT. The encoded protein is CASSPYLDSPLHF.

In DNA form, the CDR3 reads TGTGCCAGCAGTTTATCCGCGGGAGGGGGCTACAACTATGGCTACACCTTC. Protein product: CASSLSAGGGYNYGYTF. The chain couples TRBV28 to TRBJ1-2; 7 bases fit TRBD1. V was clipped by 1 base and J by 2 bases; unmatched bases: 10. The CDR3 runs to 17 residues. Per the germline V gene, CDR1 is MDHEN and CDR2 is SYDVKM.